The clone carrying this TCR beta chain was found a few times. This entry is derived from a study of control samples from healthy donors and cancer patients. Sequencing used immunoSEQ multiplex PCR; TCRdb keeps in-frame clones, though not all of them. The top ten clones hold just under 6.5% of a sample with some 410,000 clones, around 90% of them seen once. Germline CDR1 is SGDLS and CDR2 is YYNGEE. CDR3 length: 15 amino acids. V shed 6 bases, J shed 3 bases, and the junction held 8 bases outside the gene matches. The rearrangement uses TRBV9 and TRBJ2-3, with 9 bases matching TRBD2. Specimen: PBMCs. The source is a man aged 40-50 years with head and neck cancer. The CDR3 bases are TGTGCCAGCAATAGCGGGGGCCAGAGGACAGATACGCAGTATTTT. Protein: CASNSGGQRTDTQYF. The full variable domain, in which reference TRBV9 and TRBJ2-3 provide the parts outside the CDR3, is DSGVTQTPKHLITATGQRVTLRCSPRSGDLSVYWYQQSLDQGLQFLIQYYNGEERAKGNILERFSAQQFPDLHSELNLSSLELGDSALYFCASNSGGQRTDTQYFGPGTRLTVL.